These 5 T cell receptor beta chains came from one sample sequenced in a study of cytomegalovirus exposure and HLA in healthy donors. This PCR relied on a set of 60 Vbeta primers and 13 Jbeta primers. Repertoires were generated with immunoSEQ multiplex PCR, while TCRdb's copy carries only in-frame clones and drops some. The sample yields 160,000 or so clones, of which the top ten take up about 2%. Input material: PBMCs. These receptors were obtained from a young man in good health and CMV-seronegative.

This rearrangement joins TRBV18 to TRBJ2-7, with D maybe TRBD1 (5 bases). CDR3 length equals 16 residues. V shed 3 bases and J shed 2 bases, with 17 bases lying between them. Germline CDR1 KGHSH, CDR2 LQKENI. The CDR3 region is CASSPPGSAGPYEQYF. In DNA, the CDR3 is TGTGCCAGCTCACCTCCAGGATCGGCAGGGCCCTACGAGCAGTACTTC. Variable domain in full (rest from reference TRBV18 and TRBJ2-7): NAGVMQNPRHLVRRRGQEARLRCSPMKGHSHVYWYRQLPEEGLKFMVYLQKENIIDESGMPKERFSAEFPKEGPSILRIQQVVRGDSAAYFCASSPPGSAGPYEQYFGPGTRLTVT.

The chain is built from TRBV28 and TRBJ1-4, with 10 bases identical to TRBD1. CDR1 is MDHEN and CDR2 is SYDVKM in the germline V gene. CDR3 length equals 16 residues. J was trimmed by 7 bases and V by 6 bases; bases with no gene match: 11. CDR3 sequence: CASSRDRGRDREKLFF. CDR3 nucleotide sequence: TGTGCCAGCAGCCGCGACAGGGGGCGCGATCGTGAAAAACTGTTTTTT.

This chain links TRBV10-3 with TRBJ1-5, with D perhaps matching TRBD1 (5 bases). This CDR3 comprises 13 residues. V was pared by 5 bases and J by 7 bases, with 12 bases between. Germline CDR1 reads ENHRY; CDR2 reads SYGVKD. DNA for the CDR3: TGTGCCATCAGTTCAGGGATAAGGCAGCCCCAGCATTTT. The encoded protein is CAISSGIRQPQHF.

The J gene is TRBJ1-2, the V gene TRBV5-1; the match to TRBD1 covers 9 bases. This CDR3 spans 14 amino acids. Losses at the gene ends were 4 bases for V and 7 bases for J; bases not matched to a gene: 8. CDR1 is SGHRS and CDR2 is YFSETQ in the germline V gene. CDR3 nucleotide sequence: TGCGCCAGCAGCGCAGGGACAGGGTTTTTTGGCTACACCTTC. Residues: CASSAGTGFFGYTF.

This rearrangement joins TRBV4-3 to TRBJ2-1; a possible D gene is TRBD1 (5 bases). Germline lookup yields CDR1 LGHNA and CDR2 YSLEER. CDR3 length equals 14 residues. Trimming removed 4 bases at V and 4 bases at J, with 11 bases between. The CDR3, as DNA: TGCGCCAGCAGCCCCAAGACAGCTTACAATGAGCAGTTCTTC. This translates into CASSPKTAYNEQFF.